Listed below are T cell receptor beta chains from one sample, sequenced in a study of blood T cell repertoires in COVID-19. Repertoires were generated with immunoSEQ multiplex PCR, while TCRdb's copy carries only in-frame clones and drops some. The data hold about 150,000 clones, with approximately 80% observed a single time. The specimen was peripheral blood. The source is a woman of 80 years or more with acute or convalescent COVID-19. Each CDR3 is given with its conserved first and last residue. D genes are given only for firm matches.

D gene,V gene,J gene,CDR3 protein
NA,TRBV4-2,TRBJ1-3,CASSQEMDVGANTIYF
TRBD2,TRBV10-1,TRBJ2-1,CASSLSGKLEQFF
TRBD1,TRBV18,TRBJ1-4,CASSPPTDRVGEKLFF
TRBD1,TRBV5-5,TRBJ1-6,CASSSNPGTGNSPLHF
TRBD1,TRBV11-2,TRBJ1-4,CASSLGQAPNEKLFF
NA,TRBV4-3,TRBJ1-5,CASSPRVGAGPQPQHF
NA,TRBV6-5,TRBJ2-1,CASSSPSGSSYEQFF
NA,TRBV14,TRBJ2-7,CASSPSRWRGPYEQYF
NA,TRBV7-3,TRBJ1-1,CASSSTLTSPEAFF
NA,TRBV4-3,TRBJ2-2,CASSQGQNGELFF
TRBD2,TRBV5-6,TRBJ2-2,CASSLGLAGGRDTGELFF
NA,TRBV2,TRBJ2-7,CASSGLRVSSYEQYF
NA,TRBV5-8,TRBJ2-7,CASSRNFYEQYF
TRBD2,TRBV5-1,TRBJ2-3,CASSLSPLAGGPGDTQYF
TRBD1,TRBV12-3/TRBV12-4,TRBJ1-1,CASRETGDTEAFF
TRBD1,TRBV10-2,TRBJ1-5,CASSLGQGTNQPQHF
TRBD2,TRBV27,TRBJ2-1,CASSAHLAGESIVKQFF
NA,TRBV30,TRBJ1-4,CAWSPPARATNEKLFF
TRBD1,TRBV5-4,TRBJ1-1,CASSLAGTGGLGTEAFF
NA,TRBV21-1,TRBJ1-5,CASISREGRAQPQHF
TRBD2,TRBV10-1,TRBJ2-7,CASSAGTSGSYEQYF
NA,TRBV7-2,TRBJ2-1,CATRPVAEQYNEQFF
NA,TRBV5-4,TRBJ2-5,CASSNQGGFRETQYF
NA,TRBV6-5,TRBJ1-1,CASSLQGTTEAFF
NA,TRBV5-6,TRBJ2-7,CASSLGRGLYEQYF
TRBD1,TRBV6-5,TRBJ1-5,CASSRTGVGNQPQHF
NA,TRBV25-1,TRBJ1-2,CASSEFGAGSRGYTF
TRBD1,TRBV7-9,TRBJ2-7,CASSSDRWTYEQYF
NA,TRBV3-1/TRBV3-2,TRBJ1-4,CASSQQNEKLFF
NA,TRBV6-1,TRBJ1-5,CASSESTSNQPQHF
TRBD2,TRBV7-2,TRBJ2-1,CASSLNRGGEYNEQFF
TRBD1,TRBV27,TRBJ1-5,CASSFTGDQPQHF
NA,TRBV29-1,TRBJ2-1,CSVVRETAYNEQFF
TRBD1,TRBV27,TRBJ2-7,CDKYAGTGVVAGSYEQYF
TRBD1,TRBV27,TRBJ1-2,CASSLGQGVGGYTF
TRBD1,TRBV2,TRBJ1-2,CASSEGDSFYGYTF
TRBD2,TRBV5-1,TRBJ2-2,CASSLGGSGRTGELFF
NA,TRBV3-1/TRBV3-2,TRBJ2-1,CASSHNRVSNEQFF
TRBD2,TRBV4-2,TRBJ2-1,CASSQDQTSGRANEQFF
NA,TRBV27,TRBJ1-5,CASSLNPGNQPQHF
TRBD2,TRBV9,TRBJ2-1,CASSPFGLAGVYEQFF
NA,TRBV7-9,TRBJ1-2,CASRGPGEGYTF
TRBD2,TRBV2,TRBJ2-5,CASRTSGAETQYF
NA,TRBV18,TRBJ2-3,CASSPPSTDTQYF
TRBD1,TRBV18,TRBJ2-3,CASSPNGQGTDTQYF
TRBD2,TRBV19,TRBJ2-1,CASAAGVWGSEQFF
NA,TRBV5-1,TRBJ2-7,CASSLEEGEQYF
NA,TRBV12-3/TRBV12-4,TRBJ2-7,CASSSEASYEQYF
NA,TRBV7-8,TRBJ2-5,CASSLTRGLETQYF
NA,TRBV21-1,TRBJ1-3,CASSTPTGSSCGNTIYF
NA,TRBV7-9,TRBJ2-7,CASSLAHYEQYF
NA,TRBV9,TRBJ1-1,CASSVVRAGAMNTEAFF
TRBD1,TRBV5-4,TRBJ1-5,CATGTGDNQPQHF
NA,TRBV6-2/TRBV6-3,TRBJ2-3,CASSYSGSPDTQYF